This T cell receptor (beta chain) was sequenced during a study of OX40 agonist ivuxolimab in advanced cancers. To note about this clone: The antigen is not known.

The data were produced by immunoSEQ multiplex PCR, yet TCRdb's version contains in-frame clones alone and is incomplete. The sample gives 75,000 to 100,000 clones, around nine tenths of which show up once; over 0.8% is in the top ten. Findings of the study overall: Blood T cells, both CD4+ and CD8+, expanded clonally by week 6 at 0.1 to 3.0 mg/kg. Some of the nonresponding patients also showed low levels of normalized T-cell clonal expansion.

This clonotype originated in an adult with an advanced solid tumor such as melanoma, head and neck, liver or kidney cancer. The sequenced sample was CD4+ or CD8+ T cells sorted from blood, obtained in a trial of the OX40 agonist ivuxolimab.

CDR3 loop: CASSISSGGGYGYTF. CDR3 nucleotides: TGTGCCAGCAGCATATCGTCAGGGGGCGGATATGGCTACACCTTC. The V and J genes are TRBV7-2 and TRBJ1-2; the match to TRBD1 covers 8 bases. The germline V gene has CDR1 SGHTA and CDR2 FQGNSA. The J segment lost 5 bases and the V segment lost 5 bases, leaving 10 bases of the junction unmatched. The CDR3 loop spans 15 amino acids.